A selection of T cell receptor beta chains follows, all from one sample in a study of cytotoxic CD8 clonotypes in ibrutinib-treated CLL. Some clones are missing from TCRdb's copy, which holds only in-frame ones; the method was immunoSEQ multiplex PCR. The sample carries around 20,000 clones, 68% recorded once. Sequenced here: PBMCs, sampled after 24 months of ibrutinib treatment. The source is a human donor with chronic lymphocytic leukemia. The conserved cysteine and the conserved F or W are not part of the CDR3 here.

v_call	j_call	cdr3_aa
TRBV7-6	TRBJ1-5	ASSPTGGGRQPQH
TRBV27	TRBJ2-3	ASSPHDTDTQY
TRBV7-6	TRBJ1-5	ASSLVAGQNQPQH
TRBV7-9	TRBJ1-2	ASSLIGRVGGYT
TRBV7-9	TRBJ1-2	ASSLSDSYGYT
TRBV23-1	TRBJ1-5	ASSQSPLTPLTGGGNQPQH
TRBV5-6	TRBJ1-2	ASHGADYGYT
TRBV4-2	TRBJ2-7	ASSQDTRQIPYEQY
TRBV5-1	TRBJ2-3	ASSLALAGDTQY
TRBV4-2	TRBJ2-7	ASSQGAGYEQY
TRBV5-5	TRBJ2-7	ASSVYRGQNYEQY
TRBV11-2	TRBJ1-2	ASSLVSGRYGYT
TRBV5-8	TRBJ1-2	ASSLVGQGAGYT
TRBV5-4	TRBJ1-5	ASSLRPDSNQPQH
TRBV2	TRBJ1-2	ASSEDTGRISYGYT
TRBV18	TRBJ2-4	ASSPAGQDPIQY
TRBV27	TRBJ2-7	ATAAGSSYEQY
TRBV18	TRBJ1-5	ASSPSGRNQPQH
TRBV21-1	TRBJ2-5	ASSKVSRETQY
TRBV5-6	TRBJ2-1	ASSLLQVYAEQF
TRBV10-2	TRBJ1-2	ASSEPRDRGSYGYT
TRBV27	TRBJ2-5	ASSSAGPIFQETQY
TRBV2	TRBJ1-3	ASSRDRGNTIY
TRBV4-1	TRBJ2-3	ASSHVLVREKDTQY
TRBV5-1	TRBJ1-3	ASSLQGSGGNTIY
TRBV5-1	TRBJ1-4	ASSLTGENEKLF
TRBV9	TRBJ1-1	ASLPTGDVNTEAF
TRBV19	TRBJ1-1	ASSPTGGYFEAF
TRBV27	TRBJ1-1	ASSFGGPNTEAF
TRBV18	TRBJ2-1	ASSPSGDSYNEQF
TRBV7-7	TRBJ1-3	ASSPLGPGNTIY
TRBV11-2	TRBJ2-7	ASLGITGYEQY
TRBV27	TRBJ1-5	ASSLIGQPQH
TRBV15	TRBJ1-5	ATSREVAGGRYQPQH
TRBV9	TRBJ2-2	ASTLPSAGAVTNTGELF
TRBV27	TRBJ2-7	ASRGGAGWKQY
TRBV5-4	TRBJ2-7	ASSRGPAAYEQY
TRBV19	TRBJ2-3	ASSIAFNSDTQY
TRBV19	TRBJ1-3	ASSMGGTDTIY
TRBV2	TRBJ2-3	ASTVALDTQY
TRBV5-1	TRBJ2-5	ASSRTGPGGEYQETQY
TRBV5-1	TRBJ2-1	ASSLLAGGSYNEQF
TRBV29-1	TRBJ1-5	SVALGTGYNQPQH
TRBV6-5	TRBJ1-5	ASRSGGLTDQPQH
TRBV10-1	TRBJ1-2	ASSDTGMGYGYT
TRBV9	TRBJ2-5	ASSPRGAGAETQY
TRBV7-8	TRBJ2-1	ASSLAGSNNEQF
TRBV4-2	TRBJ1-5	ASSQEGRTFNQPQH
TRBV6-5	TRBJ2-5	ASSGTGTQY
TRBV10-1	TRBJ2-7	ASSELTISYEQY
TRBV2	TRBJ2-5	ASSEAGNPQETQY
TRBV7-2	TRBJ1-3	ASSEGLGNTIY
TRBV19	TRBJ2-7	ASSTRDIDEQY
TRBV6-1	TRBJ2-1	ASSEWGLAGGLDNEQF
TRBV7-9	TRBJ2-6	ASSSNRGANVLT
TRBV5-1	TRBJ2-5	ASSLARGGGEETQY
TRBV27	TRBJ2-2	ASSFFNTGELF